The entry that follows covers one TCR beta chain sequence. There are a few counts of this clone. Its target antigen remains unknown. It has no much larger one-base neighbor in the sample; base qualities were not kept. The immunoSEQ assay at survey resolution was used to sequence TCRbeta rearrangements from genomic DNA. Per the source publication's procedure: In the TCR sequencing data, the smallest productive clonotype frequency that could be detected was 2.59 x 10-5. Analyses included only productive TCRbeta rearrangements, meaning complete and in-frame sequences. The clonality of each sample was calculated as Simpson clonality in the immunoSEQ Analyzer version 3.0. Clones were grouped by frequency into very rare, small, medium, large (1-20%) or hyperexpanded (>20%) categories. Generation probabilities were estimated with OLGA 1.2.3, V-gene circos plots were made with VDJtools, specificities were searched in VDJdb, and CDR3 motifs were identified with GLIPH. Held by TCRdb, this immuneACCESS table contains in-frame sequences only and omits some clones. Under half of the omission traces to an unresolved V gene where checked; the cause of the rest is unknown. V and J calls plus clone size are reproduced from that table; the DNA served to infer D and trimming. The sample records around 28,000 clones, over 70% of which are singletons. Around 0.99% of the sample is held by the ten biggest clonotypes.

The healthy controls were 40 or so blood donors, and the buffy coats of these donors were supplied by the Finnish Red Cross blood service. All TCR-sequenced material derived from peripheral blood: patient blood samples and healthy donor buffy coats. Ficoll-Hypaque gradient centrifugation was used to isolate peripheral blood mononuclear cells. CD4+ cells were magnetically purified from the buffy coats of healthy controls. Genomic DNA was extracted with the Gentra Puregene Cell and Tissue kit and quantified on a Qubit 2.0 fluorometer. These data are taken from a study of STAT5B mutations in CD4+ large granular lymphocyte leukemia (dated by TCRdb to the early 2020s). About the study as a whole: Among healthy controls, the CDR3 'QG' motif was associated with a particular HLA allele. The TCRbeta repertoires of CD4+ T-cell large granular lymphocyte leukemia patients were compared with the TCRbeta repertoires of healthy blood donors. Flow cytometry performed on FACSCanto II or FACSVerse showed that the purified fractions had more than 95% purity among lymphocytes. The research as a whole found: The data were not HLA-matched, and the relatively small sample size could explain the higher clonality seen in CD4+ compared with CD8+ T-LGLL. Compared with healthy CD4+ repertoires, CD4-sorted patient repertoires appeared more clonal, and this difference remained even after the putative leukemic clones were removed. The main leukemic clonotypes were found to be private to each patient, although around a quarter of the main leukemic clonotypes were detected at low frequency in the non-leukemic repertoires of other patients. TRBV06-family usage was enriched among the top patient clones (8/27) compared with healthy controls (2/35).

Including cysteine and phenylalanine, the CDR3 has 14 amino acids. The retained sequence is limited to the CDR3, 42 bases, with the frame set at the first base. The germline V gene (reference sequence) specifies MNHEY as CDR1 and SMNVEV as CDR2. Trimming removed 6 bases from V and 5 bases from J; the gene matches leave 7 bases unexplained. The chain is encoded by TRBV27 joined to TRBJ2-7, with TRBD2 identical over 10 junction bases. The sample was CD4+ T cells from blood buffy coats. The origin of this receptor is a human donor in good health. The nucleotides are TGTGCCAGCAGCCCTAGCGGGAGCGTTCACGAGCAGTACTTC. It is translated as CASSPSGSVHEQYF.